Listed below are T cell receptor beta chains from one sample, sequenced in a study of response to subunit inactivated influenza vaccine. TCRdb redid the calling of the RT-PCR reads with MiXCR, one entry per CDR3 protein. This table has 430,000 or so distinct CDR3 sequences, roughly 9.8% appearing once. This material consisted of PBMCs from blood, taken about 6 weeks after vaccination. These receptors were obtained from a man aged 45-65 years who received an inactivated influenza vaccine. Both conserved end residues are part of each CDR3. D genes are given only for firm matches. Clone size is not always given. Where it is, it says once, few, many or a class for expanded clones.

v_call,j_call,clone_size,d_call,cdr3_nt,cdr3_aa
TRBV11-2,TRBJ1-2,many,.,TGTGCCAGCAGCTTAGATCCCGCGCTTTACTGGAACTATGGCTACACCTTC,CASSLDPALYWNYGYTF
TRBV7-2,TRBJ1-5,.,.,TGTGCCAGCAGCTTAAAGGGCTTCGGGAATCAGCCCCAGCATTTT,CASSLKGFGNQPQHF
TRBV7-9,TRBJ2-5,few,.,TGTGCCAGCAGCTTACTTACGGGGGGCCCAGAGAACCAGTACTTC,CASSLLTGGPENQYF
TRBV20-1,TRBJ2-5,many,.,TGCAGTGCTAGATCCCCACTAGAGGTGGAGACCCAGTACTTC,CSARSPLEVETQYF
TRBV15,TRBJ2-3,many,.,TGTGCCACCAGCCGAGGGGCCTTTAGCACAGATACGCAGTATTTT,CATSRGAFSTDTQYF
TRBV6-5,TRBJ2-6,.,.,TGTGCCAGCAGTTCCAGACTCTCTGGGGCCAACGTCCTGACTTTC,CASSSRLSGANVLTF
TRBV9,TRBJ1-1,few,TRBD1,TGTGCCAGCAGCGGAGGGGGACAGGGGAGCACTGAAGCTTTCTTT,CASSGGGQGSTEAFF
TRBV5-6,TRBJ2-3,many,.,TGTGCCAGCAGCTCGAGGGGTAGTCGGGTTTATTTT,CASSSRGSRVYF
TRBV6-1,TRBJ1-5,few,.,TGTGCCAGCAGTGAAGGGGCTTCGGCAGCCCAGATGCCCCAGCATTTT,CASSEGASAAQMPQHF
TRBV7-6,TRBJ2-1,few,TRBD1,TGTGCCAGCAGCTTAGGGCCCTTGACAGGGGTGATGCAGTTCTTC,CASSLGPLTGVMQFF
TRBV5-1,TRBJ2-3,.,TRBD1,TGCGCCAGCAGCGCCCAACAGGGGTCAGATACGCAGTATTTT,CASSAQQGSDTQYF
TRBV10-3,TRBJ1-1,.,.,TGTGCCATCACCTTAATGGAGGGCACTGAAGCTTTCTTT,CAITLMEGTEAFF
TRBV5-1,TRBJ2-7,many,TRBD1,TGCGCCAGCAGCTTAGCCTTAGGGACAGAAATTTCCTACGAGCAGTACTTC,CASSLALGTEISYEQYF
TRBV20-1,TRBJ2-1,few,TRBD1,TGCAGTGCCAGGGGGCGGCTAGCCTCCTACAATGAGCAGTTCTTC,CSARGRLASYNEQFF
TRBV4-2,TRBJ2-3,few,.,TGTGCCAGCAGCCAAGATGTCGACAGAACAACCACAGATACGCAGTATTTT,CASSQDVDRTTTDTQYF